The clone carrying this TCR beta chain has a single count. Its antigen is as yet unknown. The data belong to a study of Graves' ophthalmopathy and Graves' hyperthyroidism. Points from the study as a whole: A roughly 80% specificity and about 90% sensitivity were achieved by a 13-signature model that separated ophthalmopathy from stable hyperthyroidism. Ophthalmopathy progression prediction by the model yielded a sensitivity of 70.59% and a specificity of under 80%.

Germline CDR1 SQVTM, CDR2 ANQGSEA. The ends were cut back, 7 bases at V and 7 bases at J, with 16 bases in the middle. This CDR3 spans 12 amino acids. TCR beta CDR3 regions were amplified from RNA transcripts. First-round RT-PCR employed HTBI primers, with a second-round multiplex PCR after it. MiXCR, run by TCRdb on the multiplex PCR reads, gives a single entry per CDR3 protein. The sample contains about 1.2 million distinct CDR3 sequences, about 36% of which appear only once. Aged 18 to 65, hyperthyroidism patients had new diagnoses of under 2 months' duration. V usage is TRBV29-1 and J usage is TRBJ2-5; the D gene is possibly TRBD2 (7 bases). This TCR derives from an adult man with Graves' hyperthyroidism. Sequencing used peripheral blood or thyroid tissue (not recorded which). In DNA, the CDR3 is TGCAGCGGGAGGGGGGGCGGCGGGACCCAGTACTTC. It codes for CSGRGGGGTQYF.